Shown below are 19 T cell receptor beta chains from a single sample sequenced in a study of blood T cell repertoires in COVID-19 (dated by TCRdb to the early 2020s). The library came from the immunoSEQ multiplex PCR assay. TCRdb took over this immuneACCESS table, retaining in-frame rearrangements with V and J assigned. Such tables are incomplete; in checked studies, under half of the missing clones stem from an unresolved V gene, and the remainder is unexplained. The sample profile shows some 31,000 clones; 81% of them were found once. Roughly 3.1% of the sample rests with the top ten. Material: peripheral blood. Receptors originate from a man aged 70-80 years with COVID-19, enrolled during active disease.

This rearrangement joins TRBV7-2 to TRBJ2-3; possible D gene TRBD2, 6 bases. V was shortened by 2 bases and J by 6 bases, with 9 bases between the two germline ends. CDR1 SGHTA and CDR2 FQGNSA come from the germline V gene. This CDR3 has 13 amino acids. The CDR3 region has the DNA TGTGCCAGCAGCTTAACGGGAGAGGATACGCAGTATTTT. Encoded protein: CASSLTGEDTQYF.

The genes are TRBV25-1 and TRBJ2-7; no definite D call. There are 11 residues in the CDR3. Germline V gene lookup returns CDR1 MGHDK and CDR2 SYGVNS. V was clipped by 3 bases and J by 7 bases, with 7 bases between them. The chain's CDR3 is CASSDEWEQYF. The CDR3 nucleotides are TGTGCCAGCAGTGATGAGTGGGAGCAGTACTTC.

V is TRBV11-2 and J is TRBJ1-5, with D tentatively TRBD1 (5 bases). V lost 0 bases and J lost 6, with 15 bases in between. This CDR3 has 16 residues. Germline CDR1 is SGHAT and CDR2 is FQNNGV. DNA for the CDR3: TGTGCCAGCAGCTTAGACGGTGATGGGGCGCGTCAGCCCCAGCATTTT. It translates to CASSLDGDGARQPQHF.

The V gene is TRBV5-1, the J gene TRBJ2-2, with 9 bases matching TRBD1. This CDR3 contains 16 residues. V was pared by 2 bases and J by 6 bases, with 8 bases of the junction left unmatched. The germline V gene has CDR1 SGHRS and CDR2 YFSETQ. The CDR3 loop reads CASSLTGTGLPGELFF. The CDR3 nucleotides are TGCGCCAGCAGCTTAACCGGGACAGGGTTGCCCGGGGAGCTGTTTTTT. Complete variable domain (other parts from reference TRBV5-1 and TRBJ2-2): KAGVTQTPRYLIKTRGQQVTLSCSPISGHRSVSWYQQTPGQGLQFLFEYFSETQRNKGNFPGRFSGRQFSNSRSEMNVSTLELGDSALYLCASSLTGTGLPGELFFGEGSRLTVL.

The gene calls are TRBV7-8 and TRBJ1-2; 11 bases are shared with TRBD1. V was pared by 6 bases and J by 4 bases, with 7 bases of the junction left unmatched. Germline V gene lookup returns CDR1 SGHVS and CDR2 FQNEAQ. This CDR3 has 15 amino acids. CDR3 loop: CASRGTGGFSYGYTF. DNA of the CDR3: TGTGCCAGCAGGGGGACAGGGGGTTTTAGCTATGGCTACACCTTC.

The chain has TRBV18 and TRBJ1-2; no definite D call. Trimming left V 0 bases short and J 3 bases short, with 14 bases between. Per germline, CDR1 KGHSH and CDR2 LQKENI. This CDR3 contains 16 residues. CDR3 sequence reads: CASSPPPLAADYGYTF. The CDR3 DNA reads TGTGCCAGCTCACCACCGCCCTTGGCAGCGGACTATGGCTACACCTTC.

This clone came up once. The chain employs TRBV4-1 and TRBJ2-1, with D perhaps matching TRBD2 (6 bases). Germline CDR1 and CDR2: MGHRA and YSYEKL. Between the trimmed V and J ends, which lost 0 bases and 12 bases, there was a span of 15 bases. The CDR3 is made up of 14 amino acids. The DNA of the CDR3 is TGCGCCAGCAGCCAAGATCGGGGGAGTAAAGGGCAGTTCTTC. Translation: CASSQDRGSKGQFF.

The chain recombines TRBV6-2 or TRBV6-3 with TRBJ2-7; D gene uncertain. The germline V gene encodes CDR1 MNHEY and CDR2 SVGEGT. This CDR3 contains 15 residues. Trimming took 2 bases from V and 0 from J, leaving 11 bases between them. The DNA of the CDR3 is TGTGCCAGCAGTTACGGTTTCGGTTTCTCCTACGAGCAGTACTTC. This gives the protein CASSYGFGFSYEQYF.

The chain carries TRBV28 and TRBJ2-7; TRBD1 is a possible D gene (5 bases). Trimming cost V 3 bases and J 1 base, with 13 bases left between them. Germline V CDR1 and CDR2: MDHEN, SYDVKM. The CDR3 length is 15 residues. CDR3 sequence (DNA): TGTGCCAGCAGTTTGGGCCAGGGCGGTTCCTACGAGCAGTACTTC. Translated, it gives CASSLGQGGSYEQYF.

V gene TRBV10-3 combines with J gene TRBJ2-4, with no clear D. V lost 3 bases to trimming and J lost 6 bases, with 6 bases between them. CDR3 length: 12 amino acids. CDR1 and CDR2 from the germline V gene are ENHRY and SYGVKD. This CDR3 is CAISDARNIQYF. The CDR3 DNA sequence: TGTGCCATCAGTGATGCTAGAAACATTCAGTACTTC.

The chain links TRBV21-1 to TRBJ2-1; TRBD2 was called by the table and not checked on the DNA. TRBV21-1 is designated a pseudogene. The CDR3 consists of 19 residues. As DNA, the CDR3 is TGTGCCAGCAGCAAAGGACTACCCAGAACAAAAAGAAACAACAATGAGCAGTTCTTC. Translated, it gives CASSKGLPRTKRNNNEQFF.

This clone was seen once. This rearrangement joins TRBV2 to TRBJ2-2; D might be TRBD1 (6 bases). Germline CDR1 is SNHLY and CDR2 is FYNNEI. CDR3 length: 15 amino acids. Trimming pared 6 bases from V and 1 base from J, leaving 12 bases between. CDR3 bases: TGTGCCAGCAGAACAGGCAGGGGGAACACCGGGGAGCTGTTTTTT. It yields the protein CASRTGRGNTGELFF.

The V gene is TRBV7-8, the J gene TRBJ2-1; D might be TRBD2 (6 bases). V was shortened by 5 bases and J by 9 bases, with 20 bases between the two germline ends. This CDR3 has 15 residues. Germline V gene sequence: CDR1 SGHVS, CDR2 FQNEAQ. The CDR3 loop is CASSPVRSRGTEQFF. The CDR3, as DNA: TGTGCCAGCAGCCCGGTCCGGTCCCGGGGGACTGAGCAGTTCTTC.

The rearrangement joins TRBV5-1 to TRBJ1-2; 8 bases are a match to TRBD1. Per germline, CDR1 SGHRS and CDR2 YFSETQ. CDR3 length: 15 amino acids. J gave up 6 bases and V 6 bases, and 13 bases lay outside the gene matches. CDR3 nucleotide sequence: TGCGCCAGCACCCGGAGTGGTCAGGGGGCTGATGGCTACACCTTC. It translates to CASTRSGQGADGYTF.

CDR3 coding DNA: TGTGCCAGCAGCTTAGACAGGATAATCCGGAATGAGCAGTTCTTC. Encoded protein: CASSLDRIIRNEQFF. The rearrangement joins TRBV7-2 to TRBJ2-1; the D gene is possibly TRBD1 (5 bases). The length of the CDR3 is 15 residues. The V end lost 1 base, the J end lost 7 bases, and 14 bases lay between the germline ends. CDR1 SGHTA and CDR2 FQGNSA come from the germline V gene. The complete variable domain, with remaining parts taken from reference TRBV7-2 and TRBJ2-1, reads GAGVSQSPSNKVTEKGKDVELRCDPISGHTALYWYRQSLGQGLEFLIYFQGNSAPDKSGLPSDRFSAERTGGSVSTLTIQRTQQEDSAVYLCASSLDRIIRNEQFFGPGTRLTVL.

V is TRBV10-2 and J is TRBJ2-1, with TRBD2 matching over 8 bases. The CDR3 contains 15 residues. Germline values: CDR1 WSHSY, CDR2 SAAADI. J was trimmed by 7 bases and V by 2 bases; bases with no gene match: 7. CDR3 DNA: TGCGCCAGCAGTGAGAGCGGGAGAAGAGGGAATGAGCAGTTCTTC. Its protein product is CASSESGRRGNEQFF.

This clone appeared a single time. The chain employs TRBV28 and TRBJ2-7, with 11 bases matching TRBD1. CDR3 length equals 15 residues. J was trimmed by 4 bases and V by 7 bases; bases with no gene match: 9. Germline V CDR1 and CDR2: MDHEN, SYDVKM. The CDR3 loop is CASTVDRGRFYEQYF. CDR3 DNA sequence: TGTGCCAGCACAGTGGACAGGGGGCGTTTTTACGAGCAGTACTTC.

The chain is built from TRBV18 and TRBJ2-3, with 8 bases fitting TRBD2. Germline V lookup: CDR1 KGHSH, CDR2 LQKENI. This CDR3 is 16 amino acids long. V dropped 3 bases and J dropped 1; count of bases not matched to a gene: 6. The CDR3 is CASSPRGSGGTDTQYF. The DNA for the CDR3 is TGTGCCAGCTCACCCCGGGGTAGCGGGGGCACAGATACGCAGTATTTT.

This CDR3 is CASSSLVGNEQFF. The CDR3 DNA is TGTGCCAGCAGCTCCCTAGTTGGCAATGAGCAGTTCTTC. The chain is built from TRBV11-3 and TRBJ2-1, with D hard to call. Trimming took off 4 bases at V and 6 bases at J, with 10 bases between the two ends. Germline V gives CDR1 SGHNT, CDR2 YENEEA. The CDR3 contains 13 residues.